This T cell receptor (beta chain) came from a study of technical replicates of blood from a few donors. Repertoires were generated with immunoSEQ multiplex PCR, while TCRdb's copy carries only in-frame clones and drops some. The profile shows around 100,000 clones, 90% to 97% of them singletons. The V end was cut by 1 base, the J end by 5 bases, with 5 bases between. Looked up from germline, CDR1 is SGHTA and CDR2 is FQGNSA. CDR3 length equals 12 residues. The chain employs TRBV7-2 and TRBJ1-2, with D uncertain. The sample was T cells isolated from PBMCs. The sequence derives from a human donor in good health. The CDR3 DNA is TGTGCCAGCAGCTTAGGTCCTTATGGCTACACCTTC. Translation gives CASSLGPYGYTF.